Listed below are T cell receptor beta chains from one sample, sequenced in a study of CD4 T cells in relation to SARS-CoV-2 and coronaviruses. These receptors have no identified antigens. Sequenced by immunoSEQ multiplex PCR; TCRdb stores in-frame clones only, minus some. The data contain 10,000 or so clones, 65% to 90% of them seen just once; the ten biggest clones take up under 30%. The sequencing input was CD4+ T cells from PBMCs, cultured in vitro. The receptors come from a human donor in good health. The CDR3 runs from the conserved cysteine through the conserved F or W. Each record gives: clone size, D gene, J gene, V gene, CDR3 protein, CDR3 DNA. The D gene is left open where the match is weak. Rows may omit the clone size; those that give it use once, few, many or a size class.

size: .
D: .
J: TRBJ2-1
V: TRBV4-1
CDR3: CASSQDDGRLSSYNEQFF
DNA: TGCGCCAGCAGCCAAGACGACGGGCGCCTAAGCTCCTACAATGAGCAGTTCTTC

size: .
D: .
J: TRBJ1-4
V: TRBV19
CDR3: CASSGSGNSGRSEKLFF
DNA: TGTGCCAGTTCCGGTTCGGGCAACTCAGGGCGGAGTGAAAAACTGTTTTTT

size: .
D: .
J: TRBJ1-4
V: TRBV4-3
CDR3: CASSPGKTVTGKLFF
DNA: TGCGCCAGCAGCCCAGGGAAAACCGTGACGGGAAAACTGTTTTTT

size: once
D: TRBD2
J: TRBJ2-5
V: TRBV5-1
CDR3: CASSLVGLAGEETQYF
DNA: TGCGCCAGCAGCTTGGTGGGACTAGCGGGTGAAGAGACCCAGTACTTC

size: .
D: .
J: TRBJ2-3
V: TRBV5-6
CDR3: CASSRTADTDTQYF
DNA: TGTGCCAGCAGCCGGACGGCTGATACAGATACGCAGTATTTT

size: .
D: .
J: TRBJ1-2
V: TRBV29-1
CDR3: CSVPSGVRGYGYTF
DNA: TGCAGCGTCCCAAGCGGAGTCAGGGGATATGGCTACACCTTC

size: .
D: .
J: TRBJ2-3
V: TRBV5-1
CDR3: CASSSTGGRTDTQYF
DNA: TGCGCCAGCAGCTCCACGGGGGGCAGGACAGATACGCAGTATTTT

size: .
D: .
J: TRBJ2-5
V: TRBV30
CDR3: CAWRGGPGETQYF
DNA: TGTGCCTGGAGGGGGGGGCCTGGCGAGACCCAGTACTTC

size: .
D: TRBD1
J: TRBJ2-5
V: TRBV5-1
CDR3: CASSLQGAGETQYF
DNA: TGCGCCAGCAGCTTGCAGGGGGCGGGAGAGACCCAGTACTTC

size: once
D: .
J: TRBJ2-1
V: TRBV27
CDR3: CASTPLGSYNEQFF
DNA: TGTGCCAGCACCCCTTTAGGTTCCTACAATGAGCAGTTCTTC

size: once
D: TRBD1
J: TRBJ1-1
V: TRBV5-1
CDR3: CASSLAFTGENTEAFF
DNA: TGCGCCAGCAGCTTGGCCTTTACAGGGGAGAACACTGAAGCTTTCTTT

size: .
D: .
J: TRBJ2-2
V: TRBV6-2/TRBV6-3
CDR3: CASSYFSANTGELFF
DNA: TGTGCCAGCAGTTATTTTAGTGCAAATACCGGGGAGCTGTTTTTT

size: medium-sized
D: .
J: TRBJ2-7
V: TRBV18
CDR3: CASSPSGRGLGDEQYF
DNA: TGTGCCAGCTCACCTTCCGGAAGGGGCCTGGGGGACGAGCAGTACTTC

size: .
D: .
J: TRBJ2-5
V: TRBV7-9
CDR3: CASLQGAPQETQYF
DNA: TGTGCCTCATTACAGGGTGCCCCCCAAGAGACCCAGTACTTC

size: .
D: TRBD1
J: TRBJ2-1
V: TRBV5-6
CDR3: CASSFGTAPAEQFF
DNA: TGTGCCAGCAGCTTCGGGACAGCACCCGCAGAGCAGTTCTTC

size: .
D: .
J: TRBJ2-7
V: TRBV5-6
CDR3: CASSQGGRFPYEQYF
DNA: TGTGCCAGCAGCCAGGGCGGCAGGTTCCCCTACGAGCAGTACTTC

size: .
D: .
J: TRBJ2-1
V: TRBV13
CDR3: CASSLARRQYPYNEQFF
DNA: TGTGCCAGCAGCTTGGCCCGGCGACAGTACCCCTACAATGAGCAGTTCTTC

size: .
D: .
J: TRBJ1-1
V: TRBV10-3
CDR3: CAISEPETEAFF
DNA: TGTGCCATCAGTGAGCCGGAGACTGAAGCTTTCTTT

size: .
D: .
J: TRBJ2-7
V: TRBV6-2/TRBV6-3
CDR3: CASSYSGQGQQYF
DNA: TGTGCCAGCAGTTACTCCGGGCAAGGGCAGCAGTACTTC

size: .
D: TRBD1
J: TRBJ1-2
V: TRBV6-6
CDR3: CASSRQGPNYGYTF
DNA: TGTGCCAGCAGCCGACAGGGACCTAACTATGGCTACACCTTC

size: .
D: TRBD2
J: TRBJ2-3
V: TRBV4-1
CDR3: CASSQGSTSGGRGTDTQYF
DNA: TGCGCCAGCAGCCAGGGGTCAACTAGCGGGGGGCGGGGCACAGATACGCAGTATTTT

size: .
D: TRBD2
J: TRBJ2-7
V: TRBV5-1
CDR3: CASSWTSGSHEQYF
DNA: TGCGCCAGCAGCTGGACTAGCGGGAGCCACGAGCAGTACTTC

size: .
D: .
J: TRBJ2-2
V: TRBV12-5
CDR3: CASGLRLRDSVLTGELFF
DNA: TGTGCTAGTGGTTTGCGCCTGCGGGACAGCGTACTGACCGGGGAGCTGTTTTTT

size: .
D: .
J: TRBJ1-2
V: TRBV3-1/TRBV3-2
CDR3: CASSPRGGSSGGYTF
DNA: TGTGCCAGCAGCCCGAGAGGGGGAAGCTCTGGTGGCTACACCTTC

size: .
D: .
J: TRBJ2-3
V: TRBV3-1/TRBV3-2
CDR3: CASSQPPTDTQYF
DNA: TGTGCCAGCAGCCAGCCCCCCACAGATACGCAGTATTTT

size: .
D: TRBD2
J: TRBJ2-1
V: TRBV5-1
CDR3: CASSPTKAGDGREQFF
DNA: TGCGCCAGCAGCCCCACTAAGGCGGGAGACGGTCGGGAGCAGTTCTTC

size: .
D: TRBD1
J: TRBJ1-1
V: TRBV5-1
CDR3: CASSTGQLNTEAFF
DNA: TGCGCCAGCAGCACGGGACAGTTGAACACTGAAGCTTTCTTT

size: once
D: .
J: TRBJ1-1
V: TRBV6-5
CDR3: CASSYRTQKTTEAFF
DNA: TGTGCCAGCAGTTACCGAACCCAAAAGACCACTGAAGCTTTCTTT

size: .
D: .
J: TRBJ1-2
V: TRBV5-1
CDR3: CASSPGIAPRRLNYGYTF
DNA: TGCGCCAGCAGCCCGGGAATAGCACCCCGCCGACTAAACTATGGCTACACCTTC

size: few
D: TRBD2
J: TRBJ2-7
V: TRBV3-1/TRBV3-2
CDR3: CASSQAGLAGGHSYEQYF
DNA: TGTGCCAGCAGCCAGGCCGGACTAGCGGGGGGGCACAGCTACGAGCAGTACTTC

size: .
D: .
J: TRBJ1-5
V: TRBV11-3
CDR3: CASSLAVGVSNQPQHF
DNA: TGTGCCAGCAGCTTAGCTGTGGGGGTTAGCAATCAGCCCCAGCATTTT

size: .
D: TRBD2
J: TRBJ2-2
V: TRBV9
CDR3: CASSGTSGSWGGELFF
DNA: TGTGCCAGCAGCGGAACTAGCGGGAGTTGGGGCGGGGAGCTGTTTTTT

size: once
D: .
J: TRBJ1-4
V: TRBV12-5
CDR3: CASGLGTTGATNEKLFF
DNA: TGTGCTAGTGGTTTGGGAACCACAGGTGCAACTAATGAAAAACTGTTTTTT

size: .
D: .
J: TRBJ2-3
V: TRBV3-1/TRBV3-2
CDR3: CASSHSTGTDTQYF
DNA: TGTGCCAGCAGCCACTCGACAGGCACAGATACGCAGTATTTT

size: .
D: .
J: TRBJ1-1
V: TRBV5-4
CDR3: CASSFSVNTEAFF
DNA: TGTGCCAGCAGCTTTTCGGTGAACACTGAAGCTTTCTTT

size: .
D: .
J: TRBJ1-2
V: TRBV3-1/TRBV3-2
CDR3: CASSQGRAYGYTF
DNA: TGTGCCAGCAGCCAAGGACGGGCGTATGGCTACACCTTC

size: .
D: TRBD1
J: TRBJ2-2
V: TRBV2
CDR3: CASSDLQGGTGELFF
DNA: TGTGCCAGCAGTGATCTACAGGGGGGTACCGGGGAGCTGTTTTTT

size: .
D: TRBD2
J: TRBJ2-5
V: TRBV11-3
CDR3: CASSFRLAGTQETQYF
DNA: TGTGCCAGCAGCTTTAGACTAGCGGGAACTCAAGAGACCCAGTACTTC

size: .
D: .
J: TRBJ1-2
V: TRBV2
CDR3: CASSETQGVGGYTF
DNA: TGTGCCAGCAGTGAAACCCAAGGAGTTGGGGGCTACACCTTC

size: .
D: .
J: TRBJ2-3
V: TRBV7-2
CDR3: CASSLAPGGTQYF
DNA: TGTGCCAGCAGCTTAGCGCCGGGTGGCACGCAGTATTTT

size: .
D: .
J: TRBJ1-2
V: TRBV30
CDR3: CAWSPRRDLGGYTF
DNA: TGTGCCTGGAGTCCGCGACGGGACCTTGGAGGCTACACCTTC

size: .
D: .
J: TRBJ2-5
V: TRBV2
CDR3: CASTVRNQETQYF
DNA: TGTGCCAGCACGGTTAGGAATCAAGAGACCCAGTACTTC

size: .
D: .
J: TRBJ1-1
V: TRBV14
CDR3: CASSQTRTTEAFF
DNA: TGTGCCAGCAGCCAGACCAGAACAACTGAAGCTTTCTTT

size: .
D: .
J: TRBJ2-5
V: TRBV7-2
CDR3: CASSRPLAWETQYF
DNA: TGTGCCAGCAGTCGACCTTTGGCATGGGAGACCCAGTACTTC

size: .
D: .
J: TRBJ2-7
V: TRBV10-3
CDR3: CAISDFGRQAIYEQYF
DNA: TGTGCCATCAGTGATTTCGGCAGGCAGGCAATCTACGAGCAGTACTTC

size: .
D: .
J: TRBJ2-3
V: TRBV5-1
CDR3: CASRGSSTDTQYF
DNA: TGCGCCAGCAGGGGCAGTAGCACAGATACGCAGTATTTT

size: .
D: .
J: TRBJ2-7
V: TRBV5-5
CDR3: CASNPLVQAYEQYF
DNA: TGTGCCAGCAACCCTCTCGTACAGGCCTACGAGCAGTACTTC

size: .
D: TRBD2
J: TRBJ2-7
V: TRBV24-1
CDR3: CATTGREGEQYF
DNA: TGTGCCACCACCGGCCGGGAGGGCGAGCAGTACTTC

size: once
D: .
J: TRBJ1-4
V: TRBV5-1
CDR3: CASRVRAANEKLFF
DNA: TGCGCCAGCAGGGTGAGGGCAGCAAATGAAAAACTGTTTTTT

size: .
D: TRBD1
J: TRBJ2-7
V: TRBV3-1/TRBV3-2
CDR3: CASSRQGSGTYEQYF
DNA: TGTGCCAGCAGTCGACAGGGGTCGGGAACCTACGAGCAGTACTTC

size: .
D: .
J: TRBJ1-5
V: TRBV5-1
CDR3: CASSLVAGNQPQHF
DNA: TGCGCCAGCAGCTTGGTGGCAGGCAATCAGCCCCAGCATTTT